The clone carrying this T cell receptor beta chain was observed a few times. TCRdb's copy holds only in-frame clones and misses some; the assay was immunoSEQ multiplex PCR. This sample has hundreds of thousands of clones, with roughly 90% found just once. The data derive from a study of shared T cell receptors in the human thymus. The CDR3 is made up of 14 amino acids. V lost 6 bases and J lost 5, with 17 bases in between. The data were also submitted as part of a second study, on human thymus T cells. From that report: It was from resections taken during corrective heart surgery that the thymus tissue came. Reports from related research described highly overlapping thymic repertoires among unrelated individuals.

This receptor was identified in a boy younger than two with a congenital heart defect. The V gene is TRBV23-1, the J gene TRBJ2-7, with D possibly TRBD1 on 6 matching bases. TRBV23-1 is noted as an ORF with a role that remains uncertain. Input material: thymocytes. The DNA of the CDR3 is TGCGCCAGCAGCCCCTACGAACAGGGCAACGAGCAGTACTTC. Its protein product is CASSPYEQGNEQYF.